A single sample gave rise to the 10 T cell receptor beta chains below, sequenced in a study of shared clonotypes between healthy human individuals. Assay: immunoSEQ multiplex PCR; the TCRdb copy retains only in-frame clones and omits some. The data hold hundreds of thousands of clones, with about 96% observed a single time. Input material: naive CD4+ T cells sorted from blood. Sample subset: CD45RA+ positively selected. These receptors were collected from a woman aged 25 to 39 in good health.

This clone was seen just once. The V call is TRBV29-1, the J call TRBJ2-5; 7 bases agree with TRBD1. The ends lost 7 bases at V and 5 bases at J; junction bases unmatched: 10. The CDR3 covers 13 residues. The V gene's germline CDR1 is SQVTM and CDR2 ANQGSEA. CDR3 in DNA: TGCAGCGCCCAACCAGGGGGAGCGGAGACCCAGTACTTC. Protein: CSAQPGGAETQYF.

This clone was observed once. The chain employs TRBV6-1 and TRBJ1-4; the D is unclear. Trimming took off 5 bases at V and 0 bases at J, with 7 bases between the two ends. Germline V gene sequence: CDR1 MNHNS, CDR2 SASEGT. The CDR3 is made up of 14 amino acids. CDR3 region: CASSPDSTNEKLFF. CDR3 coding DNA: TGTGCCAGCAGTCCGGACTCAACTAATGAAAAACTGTTTTTT.

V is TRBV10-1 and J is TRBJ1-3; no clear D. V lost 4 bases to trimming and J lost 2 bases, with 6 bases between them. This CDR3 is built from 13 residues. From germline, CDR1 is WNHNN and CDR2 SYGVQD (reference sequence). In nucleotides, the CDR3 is TGCGCCAGCAGTGGAATTACTGGAAACACCATATATTTT. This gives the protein CASSGITGNTIYF.

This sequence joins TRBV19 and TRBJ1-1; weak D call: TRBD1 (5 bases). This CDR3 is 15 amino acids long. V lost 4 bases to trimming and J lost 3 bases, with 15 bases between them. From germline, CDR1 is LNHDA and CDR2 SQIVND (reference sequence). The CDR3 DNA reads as TGTGCCAGTAGTAACCTCGGGGCTGGTGACACTGAAGCTTTCTTT. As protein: CASSNLGAGDTEAFF.

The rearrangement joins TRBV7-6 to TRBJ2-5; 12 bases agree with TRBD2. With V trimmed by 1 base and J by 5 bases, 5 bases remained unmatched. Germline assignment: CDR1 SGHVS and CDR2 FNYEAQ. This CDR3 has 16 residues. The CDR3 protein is CASSLDLAGGPETQYF. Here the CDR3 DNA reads TGTGCCAGCAGCTTAGACCTAGCGGGAGGGCCGGAGACCCAGTACTTC.

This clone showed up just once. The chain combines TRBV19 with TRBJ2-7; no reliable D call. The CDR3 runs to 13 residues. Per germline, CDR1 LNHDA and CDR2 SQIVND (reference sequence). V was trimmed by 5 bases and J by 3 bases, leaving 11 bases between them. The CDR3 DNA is TGTGCCAGTAGTGGGCTAAACCTCTACGAGCAGTACTTC. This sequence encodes CASSGLNLYEQYF.

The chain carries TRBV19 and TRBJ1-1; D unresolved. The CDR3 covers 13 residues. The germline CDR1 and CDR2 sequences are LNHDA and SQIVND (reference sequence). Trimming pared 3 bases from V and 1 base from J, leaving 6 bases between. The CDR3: CASSIVPNTEAFF. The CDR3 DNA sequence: TGTGCCAGTAGTATCGTCCCGAACACTGAAGCTTTCTTT.

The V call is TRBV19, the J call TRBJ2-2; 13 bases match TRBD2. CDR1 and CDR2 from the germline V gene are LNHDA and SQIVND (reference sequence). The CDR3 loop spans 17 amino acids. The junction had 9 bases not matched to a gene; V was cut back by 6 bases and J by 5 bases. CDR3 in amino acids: CASRTPGLAGVTGELFF. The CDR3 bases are TGTGCCAGTAGAACCCCTGGACTAGCGGGAGTTACCGGGGAGCTGTTTTTT. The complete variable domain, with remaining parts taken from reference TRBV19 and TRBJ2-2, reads DGGITQSPKYLFRKEGQNVTLSCEQNLNHDAMYWYRQDPGQGLRLIYYSQIVNDFQKGDIAEGYSVSREKKESFPLTVTSAQKNPTAFYLCASRTPGLAGVTGELFFGEGSRLTVL.

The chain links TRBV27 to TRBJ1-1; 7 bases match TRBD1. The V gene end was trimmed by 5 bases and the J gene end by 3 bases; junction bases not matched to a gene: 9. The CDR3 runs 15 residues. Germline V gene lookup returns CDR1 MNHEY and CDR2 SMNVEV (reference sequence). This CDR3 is CASSGRGHRDTEAFF. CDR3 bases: TGTGCCAGCAGTGGTAGGGGGCATAGGGACACTGAAGCTTTCTTT.

The DNA of the CDR3 is TGCGCCAGCAGCCAAGGGCCGTTTCGTCCGGGATCCTCCTACGAGCAGTACTTC. This encodes CASSQGPFRPGSSYEQYF. V is TRBV4-1 and J is TRBJ2-7; TRBD2 might be the D (5 bases). CDR1 and CDR2 from the germline V gene are MGHRA and YSYEKL. CDR3 size: 18 residues. The germline V and J ends were trimmed by 1 base and 0 bases, with 19 bases remaining between them.